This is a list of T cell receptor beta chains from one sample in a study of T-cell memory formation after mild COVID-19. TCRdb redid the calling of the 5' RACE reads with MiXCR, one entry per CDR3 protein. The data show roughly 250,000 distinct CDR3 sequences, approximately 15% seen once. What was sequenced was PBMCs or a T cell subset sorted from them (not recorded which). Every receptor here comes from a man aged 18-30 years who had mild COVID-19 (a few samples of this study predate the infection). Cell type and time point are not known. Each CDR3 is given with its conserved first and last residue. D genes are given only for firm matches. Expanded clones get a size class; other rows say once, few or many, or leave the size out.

CDR3nt: TGCGCCAGCAGTACAGGGGGGGGGCTCCAAGAGACCCAGTACTTC; CDR3aa: CASSTGGGLQETQYF; j_gene: TRBJ2-5; v_gene: TRBV10-1; abundance: few; d_gene: NA
CDR3nt: TGCAGTGCTGACTACCGATGGGGGAGAGAGACCCAGTACTTC; CDR3aa: CSADYRWGRETQYF; j_gene: TRBJ2-5; v_gene: TRBV20-1; abundance: few; d_gene: NA
CDR3nt: TGTGCCACCAGCAGAGATCCAACAGCAATGAACACTGAAGCTTTCTTT; CDR3aa: CATSRDPTAMNTEAFF; j_gene: TRBJ1-1; v_gene: TRBV15; abundance: NA; d_gene: NA
CDR3nt: TGTGCCAGCACGGAGGGGGCGACAAACATTCAGTACTTC; CDR3aa: CASTEGATNIQYF; j_gene: TRBJ2-4; v_gene: TRBV12-3/TRBV12-4; abundance: few; d_gene: NA
CDR3nt: TGTGCCAGCAGCTTCGCGGGGGACCTTTGCCACTTC; CDR3aa: CASSFAGDLCHF; j_gene: TRBJ2-5; v_gene: TRBV7-9; abundance: NA; d_gene: TRBD2
CDR3nt: TGTGCCAGCAGTTTTGCCCCGTCAGATACGCAGTATTTT; CDR3aa: CASSFAPSDTQYF; j_gene: TRBJ2-3; v_gene: TRBV12-3/TRBV12-4; abundance: few; d_gene: NA
CDR3nt: TGTGCCAGCAGCTGGGAAGGCTCGAATGGCTACACCTTC; CDR3aa: CASSWEGSNGYTF; j_gene: TRBJ1-2; v_gene: TRBV7-9; abundance: NA; d_gene: NA
CDR3nt: TGTGCCAGCAGTTACCACAGGGCTAACACTGAAGCTTTCTTT; CDR3aa: CASSYHRANTEAFF; j_gene: TRBJ1-1; v_gene: TRBV6-2/TRBV6-3; abundance: once; d_gene: NA
CDR3nt: TGTGCCAGCAATGAACAGGGCACCCAAGAGACCCAGTACTTC; CDR3aa: CASNEQGTQETQYF; j_gene: TRBJ2-5; v_gene: TRBV2; abundance: few; d_gene: NA
CDR3nt: TGTGCCAGCAGCTTATCAGCTGACACTGAAGCTTTCTTT; CDR3aa: CASSLSADTEAFF; j_gene: TRBJ1-1; v_gene: TRBV7-9; abundance: many; d_gene: NA
CDR3nt: TGTGCCAGCAGCACAACCGGGGGGTGGGAGTCCTACGAGCAGTACTTC; CDR3aa: CASSTTGGWESYEQYF; j_gene: TRBJ2-7; v_gene: TRBV5-5; abundance: NA; d_gene: TRBD2
CDR3nt: TGCAGTGTAGCCGGGACAGCCTACAATGAGCAGTTCTTC; CDR3aa: CSVAGTAYNEQFF; j_gene: TRBJ2-1; v_gene: TRBV20-1; abundance: few; d_gene: TRBD1
CDR3nt: TGCGCCAGCAGCTTGGCCGAAGGACTAGCGGGAAGCGAGCAGTTCTTC; CDR3aa: CASSLAEGLAGSEQFF; j_gene: TRBJ2-1; v_gene: TRBV5-1; abundance: once; d_gene: TRBD2
CDR3nt: TGTGCCAGCAGCCCGGAGAGACTAGCGGAATCGGAGACCCAGTACTTC; CDR3aa: CASSPERLAESETQYF; j_gene: TRBJ2-5; v_gene: TRBV5-4; abundance: NA; d_gene: TRBD2
CDR3nt: TGTGCCAGCAGCCCCGGGACTAGCCGGTGGGAGACCCAGTACTTC; CDR3aa: CASSPGTSRWETQYF; j_gene: TRBJ2-5; v_gene: TRBV11-2; abundance: NA; d_gene: TRBD2
CDR3nt: TGTGCCAGCATAACCGGGACAGGGTCGACAGATACGCAGTATTTT; CDR3aa: CASITGTGSTDTQYF; j_gene: TRBJ2-3; v_gene: TRBV28; abundance: few; d_gene: TRBD1
CDR3nt: TGTGCCAGCAGCCCACTAGGTAGGTCGAACACTGAAGCTTTCTTT; CDR3aa: CASSPLGRSNTEAFF; j_gene: TRBJ1-1; v_gene: TRBV28; abundance: NA; d_gene: NA
CDR3nt: TGCGCCAGCAGCGACAGGACGGACAATGAGCAGTTCTTC; CDR3aa: CASSDRTDNEQFF; j_gene: TRBJ2-1; v_gene: TRBV5-1; abundance: many; d_gene: NA
CDR3nt: TGCGCCAGCAGCCCAGATTCGTTCGGGGAGCTGTTTTTT; CDR3aa: CASSPDSFGELFF; j_gene: TRBJ2-2; v_gene: TRBV4-3; abundance: few; d_gene: NA
CDR3nt: TGTGCCAGCACCCCAGCGGGACAGGGGCTCACTGAAGCTTTCTTT; CDR3aa: CASTPAGQGLTEAFF; j_gene: TRBJ1-1; v_gene: TRBV12-3/TRBV12-4; abundance: once; d_gene: TRBD1
CDR3nt: TGTGCCAGCAGCCCCCTTCGGGGACAGGGAGACACCGGGGAGCTGTTTTTT; CDR3aa: CASSPLRGQGDTGELFF; j_gene: TRBJ2-2; v_gene: TRBV7-9; abundance: once; d_gene: TRBD1
CDR3nt: TGTGCCAGCAGCATCAGGGGATTCCAAGAGACCCAGTACTTC; CDR3aa: CASSIRGFQETQYF; j_gene: TRBJ2-5; v_gene: TRBV7-2; abundance: few; d_gene: NA
CDR3nt: TGTGCCAGCAGTTATGGTCAGGCGGATCAGCCCCAGCATTTT; CDR3aa: CASSYGQADQPQHF; j_gene: TRBJ1-5; v_gene: TRBV6-5; abundance: few; d_gene: NA
CDR3nt: TGCAGTGCTAGAGATCTAGACCATCCCGCTGGCTACACCTTC; CDR3aa: CSARDLDHPAGYTF; j_gene: TRBJ1-2; v_gene: TRBV20-1; abundance: few; d_gene: NA
CDR3nt: TGTGCCAGCAGTTTACGGGTAGGGCCCGGGAACACCATATATTTT; CDR3aa: CASSLRVGPGNTIYF; j_gene: TRBJ1-3; v_gene: TRBV12-3/TRBV12-4; abundance: NA; d_gene: NA
CDR3nt: TGTGCCAGCACACAGGGCCGGAGATCACCCCTCCACTTT; CDR3aa: CASTQGRRSPLHF; j_gene: TRBJ1-6; v_gene: TRBV21-1; abundance: NA; d_gene: NA
CDR3nt: TGCGCCAGCAGCCAAGCAGGCTCGATCAACACCGGGGAGCTGTTTTTT; CDR3aa: CASSQAGSINTGELFF; j_gene: TRBJ2-2; v_gene: TRBV5-1; abundance: NA; d_gene: NA